The clone carrying this TCR beta chain was detected a few times. Peripheral blood, approximately 10 milliliters per donor, was collected. The CDR3 contains 13 residues. The germline V gene encodes CDR1 SNHLY and CDR2 FYNNEI. V lost 10 bases to trimming and J lost 5 bases, with 17 bases between them. The source of the sample is a study of blood T cells in healthy people across ages. The use of a sample-barcoded 5' primer and a J-beta primer mix characterized a second PCR of about 6 to 11 cycles. TCRdb used MiXCR to reprocess the 5' RACE reads, holding one entry per CDR3 protein. The sample contains approximately 730,000 distinct CDR3 sequences, about 55% of which appear only once.

The chain has TRBV2 and TRBJ2-5; D may correspond to TRBD1 or TRBD2 (5 bases each). The receptor was derived from a man older than 75 in good health. Sequencing was carried out using blood. The CDR3: CATSRNWGETQYF. The CDR3 coding sequence is TGTGCCACCTCAAGGAACTGGGGGGAGACCCAGTACTTC.